This T cell receptor (beta chain) was profiled in a study of regulatory T cells in long-lasting Graves disease. According to the study, TCR beta libraries were built with iRepertoire HTBI primers and CDR3-region Arm-PCR. TCRdb re-derived calls from the multiplex PCR reads in MiXCR, one entry per CDR3 protein. In the table there are around 250,000 distinct CDR3 sequences, approximately 20% of which are singletons. Stated time point: newly diagnosed GD, antithyroid drugs for less than 3 months. There was RNA extracted from PBMCs, and the TCR library was made from it. Germline CDR1 SEHNR, CDR2 FQNEAQ (reference sequence). V was cut by 5 bases and J by 0 bases, with 11 bases left in between. The length of the CDR3 is 15 residues. This clonotype was found many times. These data also formed part of another study, on T cells in Graves' hyperthyroidism and ophthalmopathy. This second study says: Stable Graves' hyperthyroidism denoted no ophthalmopathy progression over 18 months.

The chain couples TRBV7-9 to TRBJ1-5; D not resolved. The sequencing used peripheral blood mononuclear cells (PBMCs), collected at new diagnosis, from a patient treated with antithyroid drugs. This TCR derives from a woman in her thirties with Graves disease. The CDR3 bases are TGTGCCAGCAGCCAGGACCGGGATAGCAATCAGCCCCAGCATTTT. Amino acids: CASSQDRDSNQPQHF.